The clone carrying this T cell receptor beta chain has ten or more counts. Its antigen remains unidentified. This sample is drawn from a study of T cell repertoires in cytomegalovirus infection. Overall study context: Indications came from public TCR beta signatures; they pointed to CMV infection and to a matching HLA type. Study results and caveats: In two of eight donors, the top clonotype was HLA-C-restricted CMV-specific.

The germline gives CDR1 SEHNR, CDR2 FQNEAQ (reference sequence). Trimming stripped 5 bases from V and 6 bases from J, with 9 bases between. The CDR3 sequence is 12 residues long. MiXCR, applied by TCRdb to the reads, yields one record per CDR3 protein. The table has roughly 230,000 distinct CDR3 sequences, 10% to 15% seen once. The sample comprised PBMCs. The receptor was isolated from a human donor in good health (CMV status not recorded). Some clones in this sample may be carry-over from other donors' samples. The chain joins TRBV7-9 to TRBJ2-3; D is unresolved. The CDR3 spells CASSPAPDTQYF. Here the CDR3 DNA reads TGTGCCAGCAGCCCAGCCCCTGATACGCAGTATTTT.